Below, 32 T cell receptor beta chains from the same sample are listed, as sequenced in a study of blood T cells in healthy people across ages. A second PCR, run for about 7 to 12 cycles, used a sample-barcoded 5' primer plus a J-beta primer mix. TCRdb re-derived calls from the 5' RACE reads in MiXCR, one entry per CDR3 protein. Here the sample spans roughly 720,000 distinct CDR3 sequences, 50% to 65% being singletons. Sequenced material: blood. Source of these receptors: a man older than 75 in good health.

At least ten counts were recorded for this clonotype. The chain carries TRBV5-1 and TRBJ2-5; 8 nucleotides line up with TRBD1. With V trimmed by 0 bases and J by 5 bases, 3 bases remained unmatched. Germline-derived CDR1 and CDR2 are SGHRS and YFSETQ. The CDR3 extends over 14 amino acids. The CDR3 spells CASSLGTGQETQYF. The CDR3 DNA sequence: TGCGCCAGCAGCTTGGGGACAGGGCAGGAGACCCAGTACTTC.

V gene TRBV7-2 combines with J gene TRBJ1-1, with 7 bases aligning to TRBD1. The CDR3 length is 16 residues. Germline lookup yields CDR1 SGHTA and CDR2 FQGNSA. Trimming at V came to 0 bases and at J to 3 bases, leaving 7 bases not matched to a gene. The CDR3 sequence: CASSLAGVRGHTEAFF. In DNA form, the CDR3 reads TGTGCCAGCAGCTTAGCGGGGGTAAGGGGGCACACTGAAGCTTTCTTT.

The chain links TRBV20-1 to TRBJ1-2, with D possibly TRBD1 on 5 matching bases. Germline V gene data show CDR1 as DFQATT and CDR2 as SNEGSKA (reference sequence). This CDR3 is 11 amino acids long. V was clipped by 5 bases and J by 3 bases, with 7 bases between them. CDR3 residues: CSAFRDYGYTF. The CDR3 bases are TGCAGTGCTTTCAGGGACTATGGCTACACCTTC.

This chain connects TRBV21-1 to TRBJ2-5; the DNA was not compared with TRBD2, the D call given in the table. The last part of the DNA fits TRBJ2-7 better; the J call may be wrong. TRBV21-1 is classified as a pseudogene. The CDR3 sequence is 18 residues long. The CDR3 sequence: CASSKDRSGRREGYEQYF. The CDR3 region has the DNA TGTGCCAGCAGCAAAGACAGATCGGGTCGGCGGGAGGGCTACGAGCAGTACTTC.

In this sample, this clonotype turned up a few times. This chain connects TRBV5-1 to TRBJ2-1; 7 nucleotides agree with TRBD2. Per germline, CDR1 SGHRS and CDR2 YFSETQ. The V and J ends lost 6 bases and 7 bases, in that order; junction bases with no gene match: 13. The CDR3 is 15 residues long. The CDR3: CASTLSGLGTNEQFF. CDR3 bases: TGCGCCAGCACCTTATCCGGACTAGGGACGAATGAGCAGTTCTTC. The full variable domain, completed using reference TRBV5-1 and TRBJ2-1, is KAGVTQTPRYLIKTRGQQVTLSCSPISGHRSVSWYQQTPGQGLQFLFEYFSETQRNKGNFPGRFSGRQFSNSRSEMNVSTLELGDSALYLCASTLSGLGTNEQFFGPGTRLTVL.

The chain employs TRBV20-1 and TRBJ2-1; D is unresolved. The CDR3 loop spans 11 amino acids. Germline V gene lookup returns CDR1 DFQATT and CDR2 SNEGSKA (reference sequence). V gave up 4 bases and J gave up 9 bases, with 10 bases separating them. The CDR3 sequence: CSATILFEQFF. In DNA, the CDR3 is TGCAGTGCTACAATCCTTTTTGAGCAGTTCTTC.

Concerning this clonotype itself: Given a much more abundant clone one base away, this may be a read error. The chain joins TRBV7-8 to TRBJ2-3, with a weak D call TRBD2 (5 bases). The V end was cut by 7 bases, the J end by 14 bases, with 31 bases between. The germline V gene has CDR1 SGHVS and CDR2 FQNEAQ. This CDR3 is 16 amino acids long. CDR3 sequence: CASTFGEAEVSRDAYF. Here the CDR3 DNA reads TGTGCCAGCACCTTTGGAGAAGCGGAAGTGAGCAGAGACGCGTATTTT.

J is TRBJ2-5 and V is TRBV5-1, with D perhaps being TRBD1 or TRBD2 (5 bases each). Germline values: CDR1 SGHRS, CDR2 YFSETQ. The CDR3 consists of 17 residues. V was trimmed by 4 bases and J by 2 bases, leaving 21 bases between them. In DNA, the CDR3 is TGCGCCAGCAGCGCCGGGGCGTCTGTATCCCTACAAGAGACCCAGTACTTC. Translated: CASSAGASVSLQETQYF.

Only a few counts were recorded for this clonotype. The rearrangement uses TRBV5-1 and TRBJ2-3, with D perhaps matching TRBD2 (6 bases). Germline CDR1 SGHRS, CDR2 YFSETQ. The CDR3 has 13 amino acids. V lost 9 bases, J lost 0 bases, and 11 bases lay in between. CDR3 nucleotide sequence: TGCGCCACCGGGACTTTTAGCACAGATACGCAGTATTTT. It is translated as CATGTFSTDTQYF.

This rearrangement joins TRBV18 to TRBJ2-5, with 9 bases matching TRBD1. After removal of 5 bases from V and 0 bases from J, the junction contained 4 bases not matched to a gene. Germline lookup yields CDR1 KGHSH and CDR2 LQKENI. The CDR3 consists of 15 residues. The CDR3 protein is CASSAGTGYQETQYF. The CDR3 region has the DNA TGTGCCAGCTCAGCCGGGACAGGGTACCAAGAGACCCAGTACTTC.

This clonotype was observed many times. The chain carries TRBV12-3 or TRBV12-4 and TRBJ1-1; 8 positions agree with TRBD1. The CDR3 covers 15 residues. Trimming cost V 4 bases and J 6 bases; bases outside gene matches: 10. The CDR3 nucleotides read TGTGCCAGCAGTTATCACAGGGGGTCGGGCGCTGAAGCTTTCTTT. It specifies CASSYHRGSGAEAFF.

The V call is TRBV6-2 or TRBV6-3, the J call TRBJ2-5, with 9 positions matching TRBD2. CDR1 is MNHEY and CDR2 is SVGEGT in the germline V gene. The CDR3 extends over 16 amino acids. Trimming cost V 1 base and J 2 bases; bases outside gene matches: 5. This CDR3 is CASSYLAGVGQETQYF. DNA of the CDR3: TGTGCCAGCAGTTACTTAGCGGGAGTAGGGCAAGAGACCCAGTACTTC.

DNA of the CDR3: TGCAGCGTTGGGGTGGTATACGAGCAGTACTTC. As protein: CSVGVVYEQYF. The gene calls are TRBV29-1 and TRBJ2-7; D is undetermined. CDR1 and CDR2 (germline): SQVTM, ANQGSEA. The germline V and J ends were trimmed by 4 bases and 4 bases, with 8 bases remaining between them. The CDR3 length is 11 residues.

The rearrangement links TRBV7-3 to TRBJ2-5, with TRBD2 matching over 14 bases. Per the germline V gene, CDR1 is SGHTA and CDR2 is FQGTGA. The CDR3 is 16 residues long. V lost 2 bases, J lost 11 bases, and 10 bases stayed unmatched. CDR3 in amino acids: CASSLGGLAGVSEQYF. CDR3 nucleotide sequence: TGTGCCAGCAGCTTAGGGGGACTAGCGGGAGTTTCTGAGCAGTACTTC. The full variable domain, in which reference TRBV7-3 and TRBJ2-5 provide the parts outside the CDR3, is GAGVSQTPSNKVTEKGKYVELRCDPISGHTALYWYRQSLGQGPEFLIYFQGTGAADDSGLPNDRFFAVRPEGSVSTLKIQRTERGDSAVYLCASSLGGLAGVSEQYFGPGTRLLVL.

This clonotype was observed a handful of times. J is TRBJ2-3 and V is TRBV9; 9 bases line up with TRBD2. The germline V gene has CDR1 SGDLS and CDR2 YYNGEE. The ends lost 3 bases at V and 1 base at J; junction bases unmatched: 3. The CDR3 sequence is 15 residues long. The CDR3 coding sequence is TGTGCCAGCAGCGCCCGGACTAGCGGCACAGATACGCAGTATTTT. This sequence encodes CASSARTSGTDTQYF.

This clonotype has a handful of counts. The V gene is TRBV6-6, the J gene TRBJ1-4; D uncertain. The V gene lost 8 bases and the J gene lost 0 bases, with 10 bases spanning the gap. Germline loops: CDR1 MNHNY, CDR2 SVGAGI (reference sequence). The CDR3 consists of 14 residues. CDR3 protein: CASGDGATNEKLFF. The CDR3, as DNA: TGTGCCAGCGGAGACGGGGCAACTAATGAAAAACTGTTTTTT.

This clonotype has ten or more counts. The chain recombines TRBV4-1 with TRBJ2-1; 10 bases fit TRBD2. The ends lost 2 bases at V and 15 bases at J; junction bases unmatched: 10. The CDR3 spans 14 residues. Germline V gene sequence: CDR1 MGHRA, CDR2 YSYEKL. Written as DNA, the CDR3 is TGCGCCAGCAGCCAACTAACTAGCGGGAATGGTCTGTTCTTC. This codes for CASSQLTSGNGLFF.

Only one count was recorded for this clonotype. The chain joins TRBV3-1 to TRBJ2-7; D remains unclear. V was clipped by 4 bases and J by 3 bases, with 10 bases between them. Per germline, CDR1 LGHDT and CDR2 YNNKEL (reference sequence). The CDR3 is 13 amino acids. The CDR3 nucleotides read TGTGCCAGCAGCCCCCAGGTATTCTACGAGCAGTACTTC. Protein sequence: CASSPQVFYEQYF.

The chain is built from TRBV6-2 or TRBV6-3 and TRBJ2-4; D may be TRBD2 (5 bases). Judging by the DNA end, TRBJ2-7 fits better; the J call may be wrong. Germline CDR1 and CDR2: MNHEY and SVGEGT. This CDR3 has 14 amino acids. The CDR3 coding sequence is TGTGCCAGCATGGCCTCCGGGAACCGCGACGAGCAGTACTTC. It specifies CASMASGNRDEQYF.

This clonotype came up a few times. The chain employs TRBV12-3 or TRBV12-4 and TRBJ2-5; D tentatively fits TRBD1 or TRBD2 (5 bases each). The CDR3 runs to 12 residues. Trimming cost V 8 bases and J 0 bases, with 7 bases left between them. In nucleotides, the CDR3 is TGTGCCAGCGGGGGTTACCAAGAGACCCAGTACTTC. It codes for CASGGYQETQYF.

The V and J genes are TRBV9 and TRBJ2-1; TRBD1 matches at 10 bases. Germline V gene sequence: CDR1 SGDLS, CDR2 YYNGEE. With V trimmed by 4 bases and J by 9 bases, 10 bases remained unmatched. The CDR3 contains 15 residues. CDR3 coding DNA: TGTGCCAGCAGCACGTCCGGGACAGGGGACGGTGAGCAGTTCTTC. Protein sequence: CASSTSGTGDGEQFF.

V and J are TRBV6-5 and TRBJ1-2, with a possible D match to TRBD1 (6 bases). Trimming removed 2 bases at V and 8 bases at J, with 15 bases between. CDR1 MNHEY and CDR2 SVGAGI come from the germline V gene. CDR3 length: 14 amino acids. CDR3 amino acids: CASSYTHGQQGYTF. CDR3 nucleotide sequence: TGTGCCAGCAGTTACACCCACGGACAGCAAGGCTACACCTTC.

This clonotype appeared a few times. V usage is TRBV29-1 and J usage is TRBJ2-5; D may match TRBD1 or TRBD2 (5 bases each). The CDR3 is 12 residues long. CDR1 and CDR2 (germline): SQVTM, ANQGSEA. The V end was cut by 4 bases, the J end by 5 bases, with 11 bases between. The CDR3 reads CSVGGGWETQYF. DNA of the CDR3: TGCAGCGTTGGTGGGGGTTGGGAGACCCAGTACTTC.

The V gene is TRBV25-1, the J gene TRBJ2-1; TRBD1 might be the D (5 bases). Germline assignment: CDR1 MGHDK and CDR2 SYGVNS. The germline V and J ends were trimmed by 2 bases and 9 bases, with 14 bases remaining between them. The CDR3 loop spans 14 amino acids. In nucleotides, the CDR3 is TGTGCCAGCAGTGAACTAGGGGCCACCCGTGAGCAGTTCTTC. Translation: CASSELGATREQFF.

The rearrangement joins TRBV7-4 to TRBJ1-4, with D hard to call. Germline CDR1 and CDR2: SGHVT and SQSDAQ. The V end lost 1 base, the J end lost 11 bases, and 14 bases lay between the germline ends. The CDR3 runs 14 residues. CDR3 amino acids: CASSLEGREEKLFF. CDR3 DNA sequence: TGTGCCAGCAGCTTAGAGGGCCGGGAGGAGAAACTGTTTTTT.

V is TRBV6-6 and J is TRBJ2-7; 7 positions match TRBD2. Germline CDR1 is MNHNY and CDR2 is SVGAGI (reference sequence). This CDR3 has 15 residues. Trimming removed 6 bases from V and 5 bases from J; junction bases left unmatched: 13. CDR3 bases: TGTGCCAGCAGGCAGTTAGATGGGGGAGGGAACGAGCAGTACTTC. Translated, it gives CASRQLDGGGNEQYF.

This clonotype was picked up a small number of times. The CDR3 spells CSARMDLAGVYYEQYF. The DNA for the CDR3 is TGCAGTGCTAGGATGGATTTAGCGGGAGTTTATTACGAGCAGTACTTC. This chain links TRBV20-1 with TRBJ2-7; TRBD2 matches at 9 bases. This CDR3 is built from 16 residues. CDR1 is DFQATT, CDR2 SNEGSKA, per germline (reference sequence). V trimming: 3 bases; J trimming: 4 bases; junction bases outside the gene matches: 13.

The V and J genes are TRBV20-1 and TRBJ2-1; TRBD2 is a possible D gene (5 bases). V lost 6 bases and J lost 7, with 13 bases in between. There are 12 residues in the CDR3. The germline V gene encodes CDR1 DFQATT and CDR2 SNEGSKA (reference sequence). The CDR3 here is CSAASGKNEQFF. Here the CDR3 DNA reads TGCAGTGCAGCCTCCGGGAAGAATGAGCAGTTCTTC.

This chain joins TRBV24-1 and TRBJ2-5; no definite D call. The length of the CDR3 is 15 residues. Germline V gene sequence: CDR1 KGHDR, CDR2 SFDVKD. Trimming left V 3 bases short and J 2 bases short, with 12 bases between. The CDR3 coding sequence is TGTGCCACCAGTGATCCGAGCAGCTCTCAAGAGACCCAGTACTTC. Protein sequence: CATSDPSSSQETQYF.

This clonotype has more than one count but fewer than ten. The chain joins TRBV6-1 to TRBJ2-1, with D tentatively TRBD2 (5 bases). The CDR3 is 14 residues long. Germline V lookup: CDR1 MNHNS, CDR2 SASEGT. V was shortened by 4 bases and J by 15 bases, with 22 bases between the two germline ends. The CDR3 protein is CASSGGAWAEMMFF. In nucleotides, the CDR3 is TGTGCCAGCAGTGGGGGAGCTTGGGCGGAGATGATGTTCTTC.

This chain connects TRBV11-2 to TRBJ2-3; D remains ambiguous. Trimming took 3 bases from V and 2 from J, leaving 9 bases between them. Germline V gene sequence: CDR1 SGHAT, CDR2 FQNNGV. The CDR3 covers 14 residues. The CDR3 sequence: CASSFGVFTDTQYF. The CDR3, as DNA: TGTGCCAGCAGCTTTGGGGTTTTCACAGATACGCAGTATTTT. The full variable domain, with the rest looked up from reference TRBV11-2 and TRBJ2-3, is EAGVAQSPRYKIIEKRQSVAFWCNPISGHATLYWYQQILGQGPKLLIQFQNNGVVDDSQLPKDRFSAERLKGVDSTLKIQPAKLEDSAVYLCASSFGVFTDTQYFGPGTRLTVL.

The chain combines TRBV18 with TRBJ2-7; D gene unclear. The V gene's germline CDR1 is KGHSH and CDR2 LQKENI. The CDR3 loop spans 15 amino acids. V was shortened by 2 bases and J by 6 bases, with 17 bases between the two germline ends. CDR3 residues: CASSPSVQGFGEQYF. DNA of the CDR3: TGTGCCAGCTCACCATCTGTCCAAGGGTTCGGCGAGCAGTACTTC.